Each of the 2 T cell receptor beta chains below was sequenced from the same sample in a study of T-cell memory formation after mild COVID-19. TCRdb analysed the 5' RACE reads with MiXCR anew, one entry per CDR3 protein. The sample gives over 300,000 distinct CDR3 sequences, about 20% of which show up once; around 23% is in the top ten. Sequencing input: PBMCs or a T cell subset sorted from them (not recorded which). All receptors come from a man younger than 30 who had mild COVID-19 (a few samples of this study predate the infection). Cell type and time point are not known.

The J gene is TRBJ1-2, the V gene TRBV6-2 or TRBV6-3; D call uncertain. The V gene's germline CDR1 is MNHEY and CDR2 SVGEGT. The CDR3 runs 13 residues. Trimming cost V 6 bases and J 5 bases, with 13 bases left between them. As DNA, the CDR3 is TGTGCCAGCAGAGCTACAGTTTTTTATGGCTACACCTTC. Encoded protein: CASRATVFYGYTF.

The chain has TRBV27 and TRBJ2-7; 10 bases agree with TRBD2. CDR3 length equals 15 residues. The ends lost 4 bases at V and 7 bases at J; junction bases unmatched: 10. Germline CDR1 is MNHEY and CDR2 is SMNVEV (reference sequence). The CDR3 DNA reads TGTGCCAGCAGTTCCACGGGACTAGCGCTCTGGGAGCAGTACGTC. It yields the protein CASSSTGLALWEQYV.